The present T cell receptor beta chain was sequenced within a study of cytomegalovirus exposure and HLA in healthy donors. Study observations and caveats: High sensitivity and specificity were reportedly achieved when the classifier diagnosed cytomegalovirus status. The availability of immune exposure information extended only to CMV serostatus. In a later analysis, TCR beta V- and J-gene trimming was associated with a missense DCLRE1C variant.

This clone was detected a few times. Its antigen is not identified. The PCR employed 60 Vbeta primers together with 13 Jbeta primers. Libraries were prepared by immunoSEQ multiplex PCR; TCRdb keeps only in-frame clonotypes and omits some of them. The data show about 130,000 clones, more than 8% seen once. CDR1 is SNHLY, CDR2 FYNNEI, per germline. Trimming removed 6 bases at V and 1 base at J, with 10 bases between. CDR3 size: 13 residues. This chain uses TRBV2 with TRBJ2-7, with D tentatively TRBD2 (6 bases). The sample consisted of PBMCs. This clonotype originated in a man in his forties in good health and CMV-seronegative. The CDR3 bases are TGTGCCAGCAGCAGCGGGCTGTCCTACGAGCAGTACTTC. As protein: CASSSGLSYEQYF.